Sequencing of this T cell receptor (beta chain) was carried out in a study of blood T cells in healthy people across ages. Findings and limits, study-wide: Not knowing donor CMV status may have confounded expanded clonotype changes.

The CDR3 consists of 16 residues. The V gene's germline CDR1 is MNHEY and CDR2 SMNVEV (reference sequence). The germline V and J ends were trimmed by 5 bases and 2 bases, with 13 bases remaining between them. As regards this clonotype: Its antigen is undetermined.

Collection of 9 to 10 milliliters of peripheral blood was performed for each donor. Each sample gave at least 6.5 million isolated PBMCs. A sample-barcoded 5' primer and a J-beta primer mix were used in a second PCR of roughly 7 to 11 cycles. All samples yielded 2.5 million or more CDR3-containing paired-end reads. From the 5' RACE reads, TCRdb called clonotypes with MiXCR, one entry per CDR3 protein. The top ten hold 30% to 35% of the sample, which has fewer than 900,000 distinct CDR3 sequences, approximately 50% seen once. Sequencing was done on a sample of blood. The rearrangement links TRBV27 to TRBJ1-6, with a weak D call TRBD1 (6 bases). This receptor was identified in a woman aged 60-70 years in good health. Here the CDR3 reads CASSPQGIPYNSPLHF. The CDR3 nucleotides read TGTGCCAGCAGTCCGCAGGGGATCCCCTATAATTCACCCCTCCACTTT.